Listed below are T cell receptor beta chains from one sample, sequenced in a study of blood T cell repertoires in COVID-19. The protocol was immunoSEQ multiplex PCR, while the TCRdb copy is restricted to in-frame clones and leaves out a portion. The sample has 110,000 to 150,000 clones, approximately 80% seen once. The source material was peripheral blood. These receptors originate from a man aged 65 to 85 who had recovered from COVID-19. Both conserved end residues are part of each CDR3. The D gene is left open where the match is weak. Where a row states a size, it is once, few, many or the class of an expanded clone; other rows omit it.

J: TRBJ2-3
size: -
D: -
V: TRBV27
CDR3: CASSLISFSGTDTQYF
DNA: TGTGCCAGCAGTTTAATCTCCTTTAGCGGCACAGATACGCAGTATTTT

J: TRBJ2-3
size: -
D: TRBD1
V: TRBV7-2
CDR3: CASSLVGQGTDTQYF
DNA: TGTGCCAGCAGCTTAGTGGGACAGGGCACAGATACGCAGTATTTT

J: TRBJ1-1
size: -
D: TRBD1
V: TRBV29-1
CDR3: CSVETGTANTEAFF
DNA: TGCAGCGTTGAAACCGGGACAGCAAACACTGAAGCTTTCTTT

J: TRBJ2-2
size: -
D: TRBD2
V: TRBV3-1/TRBV3-2
CDR3: CASSLGTSRGTGELFF
DNA: TGTGCCAGCAGCCTCGGGACTAGTAGGGGCACCGGGGAGCTGTTTTTT

J: TRBJ2-7
size: -
D: TRBD1
V: TRBV5-1
CDR3: CASSVGQGAYEQYF
DNA: TGCGCCAGCAGTGTCGGCCAGGGGGCCTACGAGCAGTACTTC

J: TRBJ1-4
size: -
D: -
V: TRBV30
CDR3: CAWSVITGQPTNEKLFF
DNA: TGTGCCTGGAGTGTTATAACAGGGCAGCCAACTAATGAAAAACTGTTTTTT

J: TRBJ2-5
size: -
D: -
V: TRBV5-1
CDR3: CASSLEPATSQETQYF
DNA: TGCGCCAGCAGCTTGGAGCCCGCCACTAGCCAAGAGACCCAGTACTTC

J: TRBJ2-1
size: -
D: TRBD1
V: TRBV5-4
CDR3: CASSFAGTEFYNEQFF
DNA: TGTGCCAGCAGCTTCGCCGGGACAGAGTTCTACAATGAGCAGTTCTTC

J: TRBJ2-7
size: -
D: -
V: TRBV27
CDR3: CASSPSGFGYEQYF
DNA: TGTGCCAGCAGTCCATCGGGGTTTGGCTACGAGCAGTACTTC

J: TRBJ2-7
size: -
D: -
V: TRBV3-1/TRBV3-2
CDR3: CASSQAHGTHGEQYF
DNA: TGTGCCAGCAGCCAGGCCCACGGGACACATGGCGAGCAGTACTTC

J: TRBJ1-2
size: -
D: TRBD1
V: TRBV4-1
CDR3: CASSAPGQVSYGYTF
DNA: TGCGCCAGCAGCGCACCTGGACAGGTGAGCTATGGCTACACCTTC

J: TRBJ2-3
size: once
D: TRBD2
V: TRBV24-1
CDR3: CATSDGTSGTDTQYF
DNA: TGTGCCACCAGTGACGGGACTAGCGGCACAGATACGCAGTATTTT

J: TRBJ2-1
size: few
D: TRBD2
V: TRBV4-1
CDR3: CASSQDGTSGFWNEQFF
DNA: TGCGCCAGCAGCCAAGATGGGACTAGCGGCTTCTGGAATGAGCAGTTCTTC

J: TRBJ2-3
size: -
D: TRBD2
V: TRBV5-1
CDR3: CASSFSAGGMDTQYF
DNA: TGCGCCAGCTCCTTTTCGGCGGGAGGAATGGATACGCAGTATTTT

J: TRBJ1-2
size: -
D: -
V: TRBV5-1
CDR3: CASSLEGNGYGYTF
DNA: TGCGCCAGCAGCTTGGAGGGGAATGGTTATGGCTACACCTTC

J: TRBJ1-1
size: once
D: -
V: TRBV5-4
CDR3: CASSPQTLNTEAFF
DNA: TGTGCCAGCAGCCCGCAGACACTGAACACTGAAGCTTTCTTT

J: TRBJ2-3
size: -
D: TRBD2
V: TRBV11-3
CDR3: CASSLGYRDYSTDTQYF
DNA: TGTGCCAGCAGCTTAGGGTACCGGGACTACTCCACAGATACGCAGTATTTT

J: TRBJ2-7
size: -
D: TRBD1
V: TRBV6-5
CDR3: CASSKQGAGYEQYF
DNA: TGTGCCAGCAGCAAACAGGGGGCGGGGTACGAGCAGTACTTC

J: TRBJ2-5
size: few
D: -
V: TRBV4-1
CDR3: CASSQGLAETQYF
DNA: TGCGCCAGCAGCCAAGGCCTAGCGGAGACCCAGTACTTC

J: TRBJ1-1
size: -
D: TRBD1
V: TRBV6-6
CDR3: CASSVDRGGMRTEAFF
DNA: TGTGCCAGCAGTGTGGACAGGGGGGGGATGCGCACTGAAGCTTTCTTT